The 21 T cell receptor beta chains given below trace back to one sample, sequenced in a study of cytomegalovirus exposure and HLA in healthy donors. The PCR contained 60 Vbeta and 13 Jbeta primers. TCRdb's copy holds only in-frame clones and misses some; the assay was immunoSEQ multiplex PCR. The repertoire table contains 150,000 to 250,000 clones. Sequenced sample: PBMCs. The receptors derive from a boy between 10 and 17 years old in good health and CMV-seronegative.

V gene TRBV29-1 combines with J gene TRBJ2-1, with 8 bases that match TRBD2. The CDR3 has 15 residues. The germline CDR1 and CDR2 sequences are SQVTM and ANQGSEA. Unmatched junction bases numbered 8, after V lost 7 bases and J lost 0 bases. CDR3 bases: TGCAGCGCGCTGAGGGGGACTAGCTCCTACAATGAGCAGTTCTTC. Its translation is CSALRGTSSYNEQFF.

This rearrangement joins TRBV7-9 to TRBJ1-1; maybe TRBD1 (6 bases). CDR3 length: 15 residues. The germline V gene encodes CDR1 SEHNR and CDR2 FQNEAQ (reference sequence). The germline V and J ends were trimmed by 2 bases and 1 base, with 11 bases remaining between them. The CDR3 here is CASSLQGTSNTEAFF. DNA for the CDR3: TGTGCCAGCAGCTTACAGGGGACCTCGAACACTGAAGCTTTCTTT.

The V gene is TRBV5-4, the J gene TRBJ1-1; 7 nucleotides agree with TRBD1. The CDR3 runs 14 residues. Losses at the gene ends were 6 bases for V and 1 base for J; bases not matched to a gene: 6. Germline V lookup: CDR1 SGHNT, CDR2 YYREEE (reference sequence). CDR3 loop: CASTEGAENTEAFF. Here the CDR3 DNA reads TGTGCCAGCACCGAGGGGGCGGAGAACACTGAAGCTTTCTTT.

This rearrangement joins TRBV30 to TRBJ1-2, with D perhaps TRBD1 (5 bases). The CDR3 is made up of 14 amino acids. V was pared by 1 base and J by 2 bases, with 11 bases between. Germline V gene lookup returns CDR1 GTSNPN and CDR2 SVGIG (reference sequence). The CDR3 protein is CAWSGMDTNYGYTF. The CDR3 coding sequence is TGTGCCTGGAGTGGGATGGACACCAACTATGGCTACACCTTC.

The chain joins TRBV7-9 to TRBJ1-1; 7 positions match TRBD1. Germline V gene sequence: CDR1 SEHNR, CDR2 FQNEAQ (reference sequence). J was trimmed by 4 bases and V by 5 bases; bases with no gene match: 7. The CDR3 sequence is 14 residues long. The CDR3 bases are TGTGCCAGCAGCCCGGGACAGCGGAGCACTGAAGCTTTCTTT. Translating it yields CASSPGQRSTEAFF.

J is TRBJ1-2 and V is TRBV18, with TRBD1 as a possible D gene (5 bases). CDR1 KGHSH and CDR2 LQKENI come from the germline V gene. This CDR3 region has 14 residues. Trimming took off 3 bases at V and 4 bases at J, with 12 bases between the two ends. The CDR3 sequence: CASSPGGASYGYTF. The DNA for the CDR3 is TGTGCCAGCTCACCGGGCGGGGCTTCCTATGGCTACACCTTC.

Written as DNA, the CDR3 is TGTGCCAGTAGTATAGATCCTCGGGAGACCCAGTACTTC. It translates to CASSIDPRETQYF. The rearrangement links TRBV19 to TRBJ2-5, with D unclear. CDR1 is LNHDA and CDR2 is SQIVND in the germline V gene (reference sequence). The CDR3 length is 13 residues. Between the trimmed V and J ends, which lost 0 bases and 5 bases, there was a span of 7 bases.

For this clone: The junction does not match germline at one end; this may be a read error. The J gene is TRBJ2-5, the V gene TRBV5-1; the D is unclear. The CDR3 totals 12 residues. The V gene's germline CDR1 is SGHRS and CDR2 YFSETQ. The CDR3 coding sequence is TGCGTCAGCAGCACTGCACAAGAGACCCAGTACTTC. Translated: CVSSTAQETQYF.

CDR3 protein: CASSPGLAEGTQYF. CDR3 in DNA: TGTGCCAGCAGCCCGGGACTAGCGGAGGGGACCCAGTACTTC. The rearrangement joins TRBV6-6 to TRBJ2-5; 11 bases agree with TRBD2. The CDR3 is 14 residues long. The germline V gene encodes CDR1 MNHNY and CDR2 SVGAGI (reference sequence). Trimming removed 6 bases from V and 7 bases from J; junction bases left unmatched: 7.

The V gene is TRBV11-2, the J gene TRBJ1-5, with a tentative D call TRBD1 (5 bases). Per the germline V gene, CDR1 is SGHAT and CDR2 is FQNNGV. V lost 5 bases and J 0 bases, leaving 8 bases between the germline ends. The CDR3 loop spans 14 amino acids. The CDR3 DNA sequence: TGTGCCAGCAGCGCCGGGGGTAGCAATCAGCCCCAGCATTTT. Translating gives CASSAGGSNQPQHF. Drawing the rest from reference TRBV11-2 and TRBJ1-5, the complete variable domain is EAGVAQSPRYKIIEKRQSVAFWCNPISGHATLYWYQQILGQGPKLLIQFQNNGVVDDSQLPKDRFSAERLKGVDSTLKIQPAKLEDSAVYLCASSAGGSNQPQHFGDGTRLSIL.

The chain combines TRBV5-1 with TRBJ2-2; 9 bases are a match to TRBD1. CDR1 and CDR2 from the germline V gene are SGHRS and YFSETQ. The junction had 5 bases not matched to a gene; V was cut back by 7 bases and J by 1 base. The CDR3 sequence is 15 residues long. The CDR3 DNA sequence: TGCGCCAGCCACAGGGGGCAGAGGAACACCGGGGAGCTGTTTTTT. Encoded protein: CASHRGQRNTGELFF.

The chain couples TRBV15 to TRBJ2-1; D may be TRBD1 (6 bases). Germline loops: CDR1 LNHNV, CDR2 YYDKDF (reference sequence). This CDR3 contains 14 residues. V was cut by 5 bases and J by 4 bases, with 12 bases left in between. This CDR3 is CATSFDRNYNEQFF. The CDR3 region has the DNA TGTGCCACCAGCTTTGACAGGAATTACAATGAGCAGTTCTTC.

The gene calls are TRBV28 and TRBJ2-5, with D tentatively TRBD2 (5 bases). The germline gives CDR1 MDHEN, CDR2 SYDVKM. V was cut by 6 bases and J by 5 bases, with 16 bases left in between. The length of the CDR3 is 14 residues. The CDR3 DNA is TGTGCCAGCAGCGCCGGAGGCAGCCAGGAGACCCAGTACTTC. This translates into CASSAGGSQETQYF.

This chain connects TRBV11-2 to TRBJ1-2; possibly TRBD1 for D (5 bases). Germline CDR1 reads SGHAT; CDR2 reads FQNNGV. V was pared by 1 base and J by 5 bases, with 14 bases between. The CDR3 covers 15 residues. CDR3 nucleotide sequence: TGTGCCAGCAGCTTAGCACAGGCCGTGGTTTATGGCTACACCTTC. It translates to CASSLAQAVVYGYTF.

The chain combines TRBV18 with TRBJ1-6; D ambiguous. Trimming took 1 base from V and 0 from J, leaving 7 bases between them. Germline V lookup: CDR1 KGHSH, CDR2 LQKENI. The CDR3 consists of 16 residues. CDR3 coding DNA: TGTGCCAGCTCACCACAGCAAAGCTCCTATAATTCACCCCTCCACTTT. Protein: CASSPQQSSYNSPLHF.

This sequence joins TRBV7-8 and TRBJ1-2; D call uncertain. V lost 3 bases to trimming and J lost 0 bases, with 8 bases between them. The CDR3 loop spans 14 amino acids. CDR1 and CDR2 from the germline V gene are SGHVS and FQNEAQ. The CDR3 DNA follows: TGTGCCAGCAGCTTGCCGGGAGCTAACTATGGCTACACCTTC. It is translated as CASSLPGANYGYTF.

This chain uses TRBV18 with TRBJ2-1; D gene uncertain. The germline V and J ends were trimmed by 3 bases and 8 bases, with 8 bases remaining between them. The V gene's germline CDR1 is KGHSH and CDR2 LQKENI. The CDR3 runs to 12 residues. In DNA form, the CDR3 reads TGTGCCAGCTCACCCCTCCGCGATGAGCAGTTCTTC. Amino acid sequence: CASSPLRDEQFF.

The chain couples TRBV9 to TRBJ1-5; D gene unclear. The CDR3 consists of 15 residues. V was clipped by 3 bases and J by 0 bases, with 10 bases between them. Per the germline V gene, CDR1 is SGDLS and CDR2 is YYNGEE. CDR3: CASSGSGNSNQPQHF. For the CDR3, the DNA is TGTGCCAGCAGCGGGAGTGGTAATAGCAATCAGCCCCAGCATTTT.

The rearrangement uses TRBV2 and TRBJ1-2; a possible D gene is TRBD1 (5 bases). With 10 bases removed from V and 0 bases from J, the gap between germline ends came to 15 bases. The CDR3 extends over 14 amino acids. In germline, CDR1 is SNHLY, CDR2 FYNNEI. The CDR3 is CAIIGGETNYGYTF. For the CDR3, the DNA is TGTGCCATCATCGGGGGGGAGACTAACTATGGCTACACCTTC.

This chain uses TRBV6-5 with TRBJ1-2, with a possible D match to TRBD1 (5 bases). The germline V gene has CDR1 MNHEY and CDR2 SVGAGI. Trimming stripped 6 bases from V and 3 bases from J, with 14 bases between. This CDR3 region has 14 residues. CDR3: CASSSHGGDYGYTF. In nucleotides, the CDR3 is TGTGCCAGCAGCTCCCACGGGGGTGACTATGGCTACACCTTC.

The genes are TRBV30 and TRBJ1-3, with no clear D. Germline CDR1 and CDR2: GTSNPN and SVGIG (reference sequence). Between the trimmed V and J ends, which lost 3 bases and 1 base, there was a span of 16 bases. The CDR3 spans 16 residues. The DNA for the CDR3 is TGTGCCTGGAGAGCGATGGTAGAATCTTCTGGAAACACCATATATTTT. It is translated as CAWRAMVESSGNTIYF.